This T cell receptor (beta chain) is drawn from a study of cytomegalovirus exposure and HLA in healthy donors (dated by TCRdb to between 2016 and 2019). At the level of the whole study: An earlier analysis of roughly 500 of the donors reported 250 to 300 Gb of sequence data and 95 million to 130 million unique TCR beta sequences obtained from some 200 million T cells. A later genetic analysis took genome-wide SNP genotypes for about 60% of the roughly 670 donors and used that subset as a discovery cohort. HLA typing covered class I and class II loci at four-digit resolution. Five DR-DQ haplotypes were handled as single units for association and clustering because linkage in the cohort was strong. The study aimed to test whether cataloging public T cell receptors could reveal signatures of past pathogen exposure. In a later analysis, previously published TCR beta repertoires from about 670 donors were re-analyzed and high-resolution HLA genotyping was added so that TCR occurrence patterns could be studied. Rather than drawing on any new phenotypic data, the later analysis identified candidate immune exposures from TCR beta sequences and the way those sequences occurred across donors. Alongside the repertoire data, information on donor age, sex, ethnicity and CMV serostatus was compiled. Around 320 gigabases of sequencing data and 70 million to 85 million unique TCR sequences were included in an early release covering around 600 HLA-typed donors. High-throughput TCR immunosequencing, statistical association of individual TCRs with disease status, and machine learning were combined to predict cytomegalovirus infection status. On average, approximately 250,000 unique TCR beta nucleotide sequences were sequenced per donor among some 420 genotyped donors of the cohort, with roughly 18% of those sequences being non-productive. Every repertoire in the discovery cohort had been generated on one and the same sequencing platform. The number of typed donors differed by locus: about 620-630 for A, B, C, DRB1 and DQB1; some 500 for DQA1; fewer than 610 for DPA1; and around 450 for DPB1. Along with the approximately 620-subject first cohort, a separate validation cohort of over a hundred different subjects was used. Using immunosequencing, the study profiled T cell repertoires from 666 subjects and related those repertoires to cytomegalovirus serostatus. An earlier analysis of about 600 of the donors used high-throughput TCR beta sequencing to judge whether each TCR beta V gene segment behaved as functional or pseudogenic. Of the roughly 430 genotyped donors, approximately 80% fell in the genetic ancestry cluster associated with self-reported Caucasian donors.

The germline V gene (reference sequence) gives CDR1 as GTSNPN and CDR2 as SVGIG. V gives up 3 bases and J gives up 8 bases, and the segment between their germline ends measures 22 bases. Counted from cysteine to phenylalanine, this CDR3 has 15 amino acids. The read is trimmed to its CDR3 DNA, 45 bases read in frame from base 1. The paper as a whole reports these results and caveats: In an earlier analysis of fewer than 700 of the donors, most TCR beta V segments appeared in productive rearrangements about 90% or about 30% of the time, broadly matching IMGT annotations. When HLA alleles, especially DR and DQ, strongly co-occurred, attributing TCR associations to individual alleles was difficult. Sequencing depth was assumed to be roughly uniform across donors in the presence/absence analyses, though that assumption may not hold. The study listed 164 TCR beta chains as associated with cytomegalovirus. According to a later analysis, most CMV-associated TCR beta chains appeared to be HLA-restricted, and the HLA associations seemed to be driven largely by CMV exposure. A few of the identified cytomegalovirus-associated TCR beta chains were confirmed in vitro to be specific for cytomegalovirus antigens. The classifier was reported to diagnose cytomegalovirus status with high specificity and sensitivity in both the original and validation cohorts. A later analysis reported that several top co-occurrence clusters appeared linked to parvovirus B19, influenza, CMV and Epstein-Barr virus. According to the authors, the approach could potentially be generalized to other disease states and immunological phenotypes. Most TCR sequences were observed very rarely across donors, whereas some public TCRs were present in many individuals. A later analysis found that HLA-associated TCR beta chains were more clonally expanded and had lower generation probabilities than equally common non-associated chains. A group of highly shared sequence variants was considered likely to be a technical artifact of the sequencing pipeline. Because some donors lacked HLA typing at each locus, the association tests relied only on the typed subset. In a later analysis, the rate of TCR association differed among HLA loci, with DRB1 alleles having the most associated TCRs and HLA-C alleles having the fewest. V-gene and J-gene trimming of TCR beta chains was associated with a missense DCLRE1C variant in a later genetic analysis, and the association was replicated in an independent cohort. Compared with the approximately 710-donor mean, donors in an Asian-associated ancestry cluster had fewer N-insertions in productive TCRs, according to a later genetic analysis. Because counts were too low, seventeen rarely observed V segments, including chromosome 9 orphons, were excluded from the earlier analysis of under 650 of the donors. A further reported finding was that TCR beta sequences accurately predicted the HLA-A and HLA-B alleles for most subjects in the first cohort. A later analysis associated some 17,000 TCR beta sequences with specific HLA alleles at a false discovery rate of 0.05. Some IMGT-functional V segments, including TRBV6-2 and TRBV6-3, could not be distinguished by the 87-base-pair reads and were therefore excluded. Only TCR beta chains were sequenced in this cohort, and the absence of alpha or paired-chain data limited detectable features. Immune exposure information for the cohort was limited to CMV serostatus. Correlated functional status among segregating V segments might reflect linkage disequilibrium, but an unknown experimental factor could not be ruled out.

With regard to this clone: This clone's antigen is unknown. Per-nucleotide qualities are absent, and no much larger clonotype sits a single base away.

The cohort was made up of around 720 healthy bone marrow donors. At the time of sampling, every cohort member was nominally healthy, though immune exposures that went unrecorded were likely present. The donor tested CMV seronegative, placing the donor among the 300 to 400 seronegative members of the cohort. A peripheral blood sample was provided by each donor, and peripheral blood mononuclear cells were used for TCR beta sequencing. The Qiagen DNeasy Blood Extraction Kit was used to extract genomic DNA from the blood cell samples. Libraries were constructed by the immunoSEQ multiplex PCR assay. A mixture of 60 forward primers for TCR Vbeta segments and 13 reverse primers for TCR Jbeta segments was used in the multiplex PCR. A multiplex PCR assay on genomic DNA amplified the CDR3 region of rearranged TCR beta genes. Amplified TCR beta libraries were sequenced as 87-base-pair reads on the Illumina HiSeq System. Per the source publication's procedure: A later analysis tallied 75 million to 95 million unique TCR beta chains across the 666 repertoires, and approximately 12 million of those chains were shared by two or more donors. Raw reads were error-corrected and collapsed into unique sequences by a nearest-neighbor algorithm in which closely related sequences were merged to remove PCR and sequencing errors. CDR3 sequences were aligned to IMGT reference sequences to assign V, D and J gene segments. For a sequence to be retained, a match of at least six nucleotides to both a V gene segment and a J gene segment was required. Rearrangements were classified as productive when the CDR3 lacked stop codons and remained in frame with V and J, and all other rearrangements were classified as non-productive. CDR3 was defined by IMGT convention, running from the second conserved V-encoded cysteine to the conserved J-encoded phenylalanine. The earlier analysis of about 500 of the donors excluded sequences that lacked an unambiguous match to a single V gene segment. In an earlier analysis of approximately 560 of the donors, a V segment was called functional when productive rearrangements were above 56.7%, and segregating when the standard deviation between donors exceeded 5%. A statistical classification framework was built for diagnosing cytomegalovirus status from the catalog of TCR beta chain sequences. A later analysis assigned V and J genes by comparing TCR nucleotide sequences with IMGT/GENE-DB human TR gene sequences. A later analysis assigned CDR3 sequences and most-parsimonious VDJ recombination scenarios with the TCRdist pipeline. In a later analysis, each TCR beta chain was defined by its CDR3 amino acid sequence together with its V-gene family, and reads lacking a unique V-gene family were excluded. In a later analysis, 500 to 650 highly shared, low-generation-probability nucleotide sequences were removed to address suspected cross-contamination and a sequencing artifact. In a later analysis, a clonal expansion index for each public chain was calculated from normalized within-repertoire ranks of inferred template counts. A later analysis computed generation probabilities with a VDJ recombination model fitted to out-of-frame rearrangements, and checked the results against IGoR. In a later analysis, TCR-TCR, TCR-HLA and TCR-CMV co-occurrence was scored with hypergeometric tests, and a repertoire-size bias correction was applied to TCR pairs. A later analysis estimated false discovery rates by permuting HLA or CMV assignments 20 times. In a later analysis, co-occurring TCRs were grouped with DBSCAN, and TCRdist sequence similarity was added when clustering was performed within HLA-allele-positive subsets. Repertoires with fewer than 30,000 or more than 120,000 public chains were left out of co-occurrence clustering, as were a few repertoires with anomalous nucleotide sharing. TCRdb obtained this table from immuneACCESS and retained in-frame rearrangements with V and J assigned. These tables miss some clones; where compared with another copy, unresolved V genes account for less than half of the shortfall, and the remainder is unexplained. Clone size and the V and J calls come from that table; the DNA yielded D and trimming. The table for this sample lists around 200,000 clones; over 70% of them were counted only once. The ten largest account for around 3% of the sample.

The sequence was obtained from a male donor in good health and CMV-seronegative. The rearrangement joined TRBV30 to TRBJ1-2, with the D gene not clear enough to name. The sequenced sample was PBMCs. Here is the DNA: TGTGCCTGGAGCCATCTAGGCAAGAAAGCCCCCGGCTACACCTTC. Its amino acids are CAWSHLGKKAPGYTF.